This T cell receptor beta chain stems from a study of cytomegalovirus exposure and HLA in healthy donors. Overall study: Out of 150 million to 200 million T cells, an earlier analysis found roughly 110 million unique TCR beta sequences in total.

CDR3 length equals 16 residues. Germline V lookup: CDR1 SEHNR, CDR2 FQNEAQ (reference sequence). Concerning this clone itself: Its specificity is unknown.

PCR used 60 Vbeta primers and 13 Jbeta primers. Sequencing was performed with immunoSEQ multiplex PCR; in TCRdb, only in-frame clones are kept and a portion is missing. The sample consists of roughly 160,000 clones, over 75% of them appearing once. Study observations and caveats: An analysis that came later showed most CMV-associated TCR beta chains appearing HLA-restricted. Certain indistinguishable V segments, among them TRBV6-2 and TRBV6-3, were excluded. Differences between HLA loci emerged in a later analysis of TCR association rates, with DRB1 most and HLA-C fewest.

The V gene is TRBV7-9, the J gene TRBJ2-5; 7 bases line up with TRBD1. The J call is doubtful: the DNA matches TRBJ2-7 better. The sample was PBMCs. The sequence derives from a man in his forties in good health and CMV-seronegative. CDR3 amino acids: CASSGITTGHSYEQYF. CDR3 in DNA: TGTGCCAGCAGCGGAATAACGACAGGGCACTCCTACGAGCAGTACTTC.